These T cell receptor beta chains were read from a single sample in a study of T cell clonotyping in hematopoietic cell transplantation. Produced via immunoSEQ multiplex PCR; TCRdb's table is partial and in-frame only. The sample comprises some 27,000 clones, less than 85% of which are singletons, and about 1.7% rests with the top ten. This specimen was peripheral blood mononuclear cells, taken before stem cell transplant. The receptors come from a man aged 35-49 years with acute myeloid leukemia. Some clones in this sample may be carry-over from other donors' samples. Both conserved end residues are part of each CDR3. D genes are given only for firm matches. Rows give clone size only sometimes, using once, few, many, or a class for an expanded clone.

CDR3 DNA: TGTGCCAGCAGATTACAGGGGTCGGCGAAAGCTTTCTTT
CDR3 protein: CASRLQGSAKAFF
clone size: NA
J gene: TRBJ1-1
V gene: TRBV11-3
D gene: TRBD1

CDR3 DNA: TGTGCCAGCAGCCCTTGGGACACGGGTAACGAGCAGTACTTC
CDR3 protein: CASSPWDTGNEQYF
clone size: NA
J gene: TRBJ2-7
V gene: TRBV9
D gene: NA

CDR3 DNA: TGTGCCAGCAGTTTCCAGTCTAGCAATCAGCCCCAGCATTTT
CDR3 protein: CASSFQSSNQPQHF
clone size: NA
J gene: TRBJ1-5
V gene: TRBV28
D gene: NA

CDR3 DNA: TGTGCCAGCAGCGTAGTTCCCCAAGAGACCCAGTACTTC
CDR3 protein: CASSVVPQETQYF
clone size: NA
J gene: TRBJ2-5
V gene: TRBV9
D gene: NA

CDR3 DNA: TGTGCCTGGACCCGCCTTATCGGGTCTAGGGGCGGAAACACCATATATTTT
CDR3 protein: CAWTRLIGSRGGNTIYF
clone size: few
J gene: TRBJ1-3
V gene: TRBV30
D gene: NA

CDR3 DNA: TGTGCCAGCAGCTCGGCCCGGGACAGGGGGATCTATGGCTACACCTTC
CDR3 protein: CASSSARDRGIYGYTF
clone size: NA
J gene: TRBJ1-2
V gene: TRBV5-4
D gene: TRBD1

CDR3 DNA: TGTGCCAGCAGCTTGGTCCAGGGACAGACGTTTTGGGACACCTTC
CDR3 protein: CASSLVQGQTFWDTF
clone size: NA
J gene: TRBJ1-2
V gene: TRBV5-6
D gene: TRBD1

CDR3 DNA: TGTGCCAGCAAGCCCAGTCTTAGTGGGAGAGGGCAGTACTTC
CDR3 protein: CASKPSLSGRGQYF
clone size: NA
J gene: TRBJ2-7
V gene: TRBV28
D gene: NA

CDR3 DNA: TGTGCCAGCAGCTTAGCAGTCGGGCCGAGTCAAGAGACCCAGTACTTC
CDR3 protein: CASSLAVGPSQETQYF
clone size: NA
J gene: TRBJ2-5
V gene: TRBV7-9
D gene: NA

CDR3 DNA: TGCGCCAGCAGCCCCCGACAGGCGTACACAGATACGCAGTATTTT
CDR3 protein: CASSPRQAYTDTQYF
clone size: NA
J gene: TRBJ2-3
V gene: TRBV5-1
D gene: NA

CDR3 DNA: TGTGCCAGCAGCTTTGAGGGGGGGGTCAACCCCAATTCACCCCTCCACTTT
CDR3 protein: CASSFEGGVNPNSPLHF
clone size: NA
J gene: TRBJ1-6
V gene: TRBV7-9
D gene: NA

CDR3 DNA: TGTGCCAGCGCGTGGGTAGCTAATGAAAAACTGTTTTTT
CDR3 protein: CASAWVANEKLFF
clone size: NA
J gene: TRBJ1-4
V gene: TRBV6-5
D gene: NA

CDR3 DNA: TGTGCCAGCAGTCTCACACTAGGGGCCTACGAGCAGTACTTC
CDR3 protein: CASSLTLGAYEQYF
clone size: NA
J gene: TRBJ2-7
V gene: TRBV27
D gene: NA

CDR3 DNA: TGTGCCATCAGATCTATCGGATCCCACAATGAGCAGTTCTTC
CDR3 protein: CAIRSIGSHNEQFF
clone size: NA
J gene: TRBJ2-1
V gene: TRBV10-3
D gene: NA

CDR3 DNA: TGCGCCACTCATAAAGATCTAGCGAGTAATGAGCAGTTCTTC
CDR3 protein: CATHKDLASNEQFF
clone size: NA
J gene: TRBJ2-1
V gene: TRBV4-1
D gene: NA

CDR3 DNA: TGTGCCAGCAGTCTCGGGTGGGGCCGTAGCGGGGAGCAGTACTTC
CDR3 protein: CASSLGWGRSGEQYF
clone size: NA
J gene: TRBJ2-5
V gene: TRBV28
D gene: TRBD2

CDR3 DNA: TGCGCCAGCAGGTCGACTCTCGTGAACACTGAAGCTTTCTTT
CDR3 protein: CASRSTLVNTEAFF
clone size: once
J gene: TRBJ1-1
V gene: TRBV5-1
D gene: NA

CDR3 DNA: TGTGCCATCAGTCCTTCAGGTGGGCGGGCCTCGGGTTACGAGCAGTACTTC
CDR3 protein: CAISPSGGRASGYEQYF
clone size: NA
J gene: TRBJ2-7
V gene: TRBV10-3
D gene: NA

CDR3 DNA: TGTGCCAGCAGCCAAGGCCTTGGGGGGGGGCAGGGCACAGATACGCAGTATTTT
CDR3 protein: CASSQGLGGGQGTDTQYF
clone size: once
J gene: TRBJ2-3
V gene: TRBV11-2
D gene: NA

CDR3 DNA: TGCGCCAGCAGCCAAGATCCCGGGTCGGGGCAGTACTTC
CDR3 protein: CASSQDPGSGQYF
clone size: NA
J gene: TRBJ2-7
V gene: TRBV4-3
D gene: NA

CDR3 DNA: TGTGCCAGCAGCTTAGTCGGGAGCTCCACAGATACGCAGTATTTT
CDR3 protein: CASSLVGSSTDTQYF
clone size: NA
J gene: TRBJ2-3
V gene: TRBV11-2
D gene: NA

CDR3 DNA: TGCGCCAGCAGCCAAGACCGACGACAGGGCCTGAGAGAGCAGTACTTC
CDR3 protein: CASSQDRRQGLREQYF
clone size: NA
J gene: TRBJ2-7
V gene: TRBV4-1
D gene: TRBD1

CDR3 DNA: TGTGCCAGCAGCCCTTCGGGGGTTAGCAATCAGCCCCAGCATTTT
CDR3 protein: CASSPSGVSNQPQHF
clone size: once
J gene: TRBJ1-5
V gene: TRBV2
D gene: NA

CDR3 DNA: TGTGCCAGTACCGGGACTAGCGGGTGGGGCACCGGGGAGCTGTTTTTT
CDR3 protein: CASTGTSGWGTGELFF
clone size: NA
J gene: TRBJ2-2
V gene: TRBV2
D gene: TRBD2

CDR3 DNA: TGTGCCAGCAGTTTATACCGGGGCCTAGACGGCAATCAGCCCCAGCATTTT
CDR3 protein: CASSLYRGLDGNQPQHF
clone size: NA
J gene: TRBJ1-5
V gene: TRBV28
D gene: NA

CDR3 DNA: TGCGCCAGCAGCCCTCCGGGGGGTACAGGTACTGGAAACACCATATATTTT
CDR3 protein: CASSPPGGTGTGNTIYF
clone size: NA
J gene: TRBJ1-3
V gene: TRBV4-1
D gene: NA

CDR3 DNA: TGTGCCAGCAGCTTATCCGTCCAGCCCCAGCATTTT
CDR3 protein: CASSLSVQPQHF
clone size: NA
J gene: TRBJ1-5
V gene: TRBV7-2
D gene: NA

CDR3 DNA: TGTGCCACCGGCCGGGCGCTCACTGAAGCTTTCTTT
CDR3 protein: CATGRALTEAFF
clone size: few
J gene: TRBJ1-1
V gene: TRBV6-6
D gene: NA

CDR3 DNA: TGTGCCAGCAGCCTAGGGCGGAGTGGCTACACCTTC
CDR3 protein: CASSLGRSGYTF
clone size: few
J gene: TRBJ1-2
V gene: TRBV6-5
D gene: NA

CDR3 DNA: TGTGCCTGGAGTACCGGACAGGGACACAATGAGCAGTTCTTC
CDR3 protein: CAWSTGQGHNEQFF
clone size: NA
J gene: TRBJ2-1
V gene: TRBV30
D gene: TRBD1

CDR3 DNA: TGTGCCAGCAGTTTGACCCAAGAGACCCAGTACTTC
CDR3 protein: CASSLTQETQYF
clone size: NA
J gene: TRBJ2-5
V gene: TRBV6-1
D gene: NA

CDR3 DNA: TGTGCCAGCAGCATCCGGAACGAGCAGTACTTC
CDR3 protein: CASSIRNEQYF
clone size: NA
J gene: TRBJ2-7
V gene: TRBV21-1
D gene: NA

CDR3 DNA: TGTGCCAGCAGTGAAGACAGGGGCACCGGGGAGCTGTTTTTT
CDR3 protein: CASSEDRGTGELFF
clone size: NA
J gene: TRBJ2-2
V gene: TRBV25-1
D gene: TRBD1

CDR3 DNA: TGCAGCGTTGCAGCGGGGGTTTCAGATACGCAGTATTTT
CDR3 protein: CSVAAGVSDTQYF
clone size: NA
J gene: TRBJ2-3
V gene: TRBV29-1
D gene: TRBD2

CDR3 DNA: TGTGCCAGCAGCGTCCTTCCGGGGGGCTACGAGCAGTACTTC
CDR3 protein: CASSVLPGGYEQYF
clone size: once
J gene: TRBJ2-7
V gene: TRBV9
D gene: TRBD2

CDR3 DNA: TGCGCCAGCAGCTTGCCCACAGGGAACGTTAACACTGAAGCTTTCTTT
CDR3 protein: CASSLPTGNVNTEAFF
clone size: NA
J gene: TRBJ1-1
V gene: TRBV5-1
D gene: NA

CDR3 DNA: TGTGCCAGCAGGGGGACAGGGCTGTACTTC
CDR3 protein: CASRGTGLYF
clone size: NA
J gene: TRBJ2-7
V gene: TRBV5-8
D gene: TRBD1

CDR3 DNA: TGCGCCAGCAGCTCCCTAGCGGAAAACAATGAGCAGTTCTTC
CDR3 protein: CASSSLAENNEQFF
clone size: NA
J gene: TRBJ2-1
V gene: TRBV5-1
D gene: TRBD2

CDR3 DNA: TGTGCCAGCAGTAAAGACAGGGGATTTTACAATGAGCAGTTCTTC
CDR3 protein: CASSKDRGFYNEQFF
clone size: once
J gene: TRBJ2-1
V gene: TRBV5-6
D gene: TRBD1

CDR3 DNA: TGCAGCGTTGTCCAAGGAAGCACCTATGGCTACACCTTC
CDR3 protein: CSVVQGSTYGYTF
clone size: NA
J gene: TRBJ1-2
V gene: TRBV29-1
D gene: NA

CDR3 DNA: TGTGCCAGCAGCACCCAACCCACAGGACTAATCTCCTACGAGCAGTACTTC
CDR3 protein: CASSTQPTGLISYEQYF
clone size: NA
J gene: TRBJ2-7
V gene: TRBV5-6
D gene: NA

CDR3 DNA: TGTGCCATCAGTGAGTTTGGCGGGAACTCCTACAATGAGCAGTTCTTC
CDR3 protein: CAISEFGGNSYNEQFF
clone size: NA
J gene: TRBJ2-1
V gene: TRBV10-3
D gene: NA

CDR3 DNA: TGTGCCAGCAGACTGACAGGGGGAGGAGAGACCCAGTACTTC
CDR3 protein: CASRLTGGGETQYF
clone size: NA
J gene: TRBJ2-5
V gene: TRBV27
D gene: TRBD1

CDR3 DNA: TGTGCCAGCAGTTCCCACGGACAGGGCTTAGATTCACCCCTCCACTTT
CDR3 protein: CASSSHGQGLDSPLHF
clone size: once
J gene: TRBJ1-6
V gene: TRBV6-5
D gene: TRBD1